A selection of T cell receptor beta chains follows, all from one sample in a study of cytomegalovirus exposure and HLA in healthy donors. The data were produced by immunoSEQ multiplex PCR, yet TCRdb's version contains in-frame clones alone and is incomplete. This sample carries some 87,000 clones, roughly 58% of them seen once, and the ten largest clones take 5.5%. The sequenced sample consisted of PBMCs. The receptors were sampled from a woman in her thirties in good health and CMV-seropositive. The CDR3 runs from the conserved cysteine through the conserved F or W. The D gene is left open where the match is weak. A clone size is listed for some rows: how often the clone was seen (once, few, many), or a class if it is expanded.

cdr3_aa cdr3_nt v_call clone_size j_call d_call
CARQGCSKETQYF TGTGCCAGACAGGGATGTTCGAAAGAGACCCAGTACTTC TRBV19 . TRBJ2-5 .
CASSPARGKYEQYF TGTGCCAGCAGTCCCGCCAGGGGGAAGTACGAGCAGTACTTC TRBV28 few TRBJ2-7 TRBD1
CASSPRGTGGDVKTQYF TGTGCCAGCTCACCACGCGGGACAGGGGGCGATGTAAAGACCCAGTACTTC TRBV18 . TRBJ2-5 TRBD1
CASSERVDYEQYF TGTGCCAGCAGTGAGAGAGTTGACTACGAGCAGTACTTC TRBV27 . TRBJ2-7 .
CASTQGGTGIYGYTF TGTGCCAGCACGCAAGGTGGGACAGGGATCTATGGCTACACCTTC TRBV9 few TRBJ1-2 TRBD1
CASSVAGLALETQYF TGTGCCAGCAGCGTAGCGGGACTAGCGTTGGAGACCCAGTACTTC TRBV9 . TRBJ2-5 TRBD2
CASSLVPPGDRGRRDTQYF TGTGCCAGCAGCTTAGTTCCACCCGGGGACAGGGGGCGTAGAGATACGCAGTATTTT TRBV7-2 . TRBJ2-3 TRBD1
CASSASGVTYTGELFF TGTGCCAGTAGTGCGAGCGGGGTTACGTACACCGGGGAGCTGTTTTTT TRBV19 . TRBJ2-2 TRBD2
CASSRDRGGNTIYF TGTGCCAGCAGCCGGGACAGGGGTGGAAACACCATATATTTT TRBV5-4 . TRBJ1-3 TRBD1
CASSLGSGVEQYF TGTGCCAGCAGCTTGGGGTCAGGGGTCGAGCAGTACTTC TRBV5-4 . TRBJ2-7 .
CASSPGFANEQFF TGTGCCAGTAGTCCAGGTTTTGCCAATGAGCAGTTCTTC TRBV19 once TRBJ2-1 .
CASSLRQARDNEQFF TGTGCCAGCAGCTTAAGACAGGCGAGAGACAATGAGCAGTTCTTC TRBV7-9 few TRBJ2-1 .
CASSLDGSSGNTIYF TGCGCCAGCAGTCTGGACGGGAGCTCTGGAAACACCATATATTTT TRBV4-1 . TRBJ1-3 .
CASSFWGLAGSAETQYF TGTGCCAGCAGCTTCTGGGGACTAGCGGGGAGCGCAGAGACCCAGTACTTC TRBV7-8 . TRBJ2-5 TRBD2
CASSLRGSPDQPQHF TGTGCCAGCAGCTTGCGGGGGTCTCCAGATCAGCCCCAGCATTTT TRBV5-4 . TRBJ1-5 .
CASSQVGQGSGYTF TGTGCCAGCAGCCAAGTCGGACAGGGTAGCGGCTACACCTTC TRBV4-2 few TRBJ1-2 TRBD1
CSVEELGQTNYGYTF TGCAGCGTTGAAGAGTTGGGACAGACTAACTATGGCTACACCTTC TRBV29-1 few TRBJ1-2 TRBD1
CAWSSEWLGAEQYF TGTGCCTGGAGCTCGGAGTGGCTAGGAGCCGAGCAGTACTTC TRBV30 . TRBJ2-7 .
CASKGVAYEQYF TGTGCCAGCAAAGGGGTCGCCTACGAGCAGTACTTC TRBV6-6 . TRBJ2-7 .
CASSSPSGLPYEQYF TGTGCCAGCAGCTCGCCTAGCGGACTTCCCTACGAGCAGTACTTC TRBV5-4 few TRBJ2-7 TRBD2
CASSPITGNTEAFF TGTGCCAGCAGTCCTATAACAGGCAACACTGAAGCTTTCTTT TRBV7-8 . TRBJ1-1 .
CASSLWGTFPGELFF TGTGCCAGCAGCTTATGGGGGACTTTCCCCGGGGAGCTGTTTTTT TRBV5-6 . TRBJ2-2 .
CASSLYSQGTPLHF TGTGCCAGCAGCTTATACTCCCAGGGAACACCCCTCCACTTT TRBV7-2 . TRBJ1-6 .
CASSFRDRGNSPLHF TGTGCCAGCAGTTTCCGTGACAGGGGTAATTCACCCCTCCACTTT TRBV6-6 few TRBJ1-6 TRBD1
CASRTSDSYEQYF TGTGCCAGCAGGACCTCCGACAGCTACGAGCAGTACTTC TRBV27 . TRBJ2-7 .
CASITWLGLAGGDTQYF TGTGCCAGCATTACATGGTTGGGACTAGCGGGGGGAGATACGCAGTATTTT TRBV7-2 . TRBJ2-3 TRBD2
CASSAGTGLYEQYF TGTGCCAGTAGTGCCGGGACTGGCCTCTACGAGCAGTACTTC TRBV19 . TRBJ2-7 .
CASSSLASGGDNEQFF TGTGCCAGCAGCTCTCTGGCTAGCGGGGGGGACAATGAGCAGTTCTTC TRBV7-9 . TRBJ2-1 TRBD2
CSAEGGGTEAFF TGCAGCGCTGAGGGTGGCGGGACTGAAGCTTTCTTT TRBV29-1 . TRBJ1-1 .
CASSLSVNTEAFF TGTGCCAGCAGCTTGAGTGTGAACACTGAAGCTTTCTTT TRBV7-9 . TRBJ1-1 .
CASRDRGDTQYF TGTGCCAGCAGGGACAGGGGAGATACGCAGTATTTT TRBV2 once TRBJ2-3 TRBD1
CASSSGLAGYEQYF TGTGCCAGCAGCTCCGGACTAGCAGGCTACGAGCAGTACTTC TRBV5-4 . TRBJ2-7 TRBD2
CASSQVGVPTDTQYF TGTGCCAGCAGCCAAGTCGGGGTCCCCACCGATACGCAGTATTTT TRBV7-9 . TRBJ2-3 .
CASKLGQGSYEQYF TGTGCCAGTAAATTGGGACAGGGATCCTACGAGCAGTACTTC TRBV19 . TRBJ2-7 TRBD1
CASSVSLGQGTDTQYF TGTGCCAGCAGCGTATCTCTGGGACAGGGCACAGATACGCAGTATTTT TRBV9 . TRBJ2-3 TRBD1
CASSQGTSTDTQYF TGCGCCAGCAGCCAAGGGACTAGCACAGATACGCAGTATTTT TRBV4-1 . TRBJ2-3 .
CASSLGTVYNEKLFF TGTGCCAGCAGCCTCGGGACAGTTTATAATGAAAAACTGTTTTTT TRBV6-5 . TRBJ1-4 TRBD1
CASSGDSHYNEQFF TGTGCCAGCTCAGGGGACAGCCATTACAATGAGCAGTTCTTC TRBV18 few TRBJ2-1 TRBD1
CASTPSDYNEKLFF TGCGCCAGCACCCCCTCGGACTATAATGAAAAACTGTTTTTT TRBV5-1 . TRBJ1-4 .
CASSEYQGPSSEQYF TGTGCCAGCAGTGAATACCAGGGCCCCTCGTCCGAGCAGTACTTC TRBV25-1 . TRBJ2-7 .
CATNPDRAYNEQFF TGTGCCACCAACCCCGACAGGGCCTACAATGAGCAGTTCTTC TRBV15 once TRBJ2-1 TRBD1
CASSFDRGYGYTF TGTGCCAGCAGCTTTGACAGGGGGTATGGCTACACCTTC TRBV5-4 few TRBJ1-2 TRBD1
CASSSLYHEQYF TGTGCCAGCAGCTCCCTCTACCACGAGCAGTACTTC TRBV7-8 few TRBJ2-7 .
CASSRILKTQYF TGTGCCAGTAGCCGAATACTCAAGACCCAGTACTTC TRBV6-4 . TRBJ2-5 .
CASSESQGMGKAFF TGCGCCAGCAGTGAGTCCCAGGGGATGGGGAAGGCTTTCTTT TRBV10-1 . TRBJ1-1 .
CASSTSPEDTEAFF TGTGCCAGCTCAACGTCTCCAGAGGACACTGAAGCTTTCTTT TRBV18 few TRBJ1-1 .
CASSIDLRTVYGYTF TGTGCCAGTAGTATAGATCTAAGGACAGTCTATGGCTACACCTTC TRBV19 . TRBJ1-2 .
CASSTKTESSYEQYF TGTGCCAGCAGCACTAAGACAGAGAGCTCCTACGAGCAGTACTTC TRBV7-2 few TRBJ2-7 .
CASSQDGVRRQFF TGTGCCAGCAGCCAAGACGGGGTACGTCGGCAGTTCTTC TRBV14 . TRBJ2-1 .
CASSLDPTGALDYGYTF TGTGCCAGCAGCTTAGATCCTACAGGCGCCTTGGACTATGGCTACACCTTC TRBV11-3 . TRBJ1-2 .
CASSEQGTNQPQHF TGTGCCAGCAGCGAACAGGGGACCAATCAGCCCCAGCATTTT TRBV7-2 . TRBJ1-5 TRBD1
CSAVREYEQYF TGCAGTGCTGTCAGGGAATACGAGCAGTACTTC TRBV20-1 . TRBJ2-7 .
CASSNRARAFF TGTGCCAGCAGTAACAGGGCCAGAGCTTTCTTT TRBV6-5 . TRBJ1-1 .
CASSPNPAGTDTQYF TGTGCCAGCAGCCCGAACCCCGCGGGCACAGATACGCAGTATTTT TRBV7-3 once TRBJ2-3 .
CASSESSGGELFF TGTGCCAGCAGTGAGAGTTCGGGCGGGGAGCTGTTTTTT TRBV2 . TRBJ2-2 .
CASNRGTAYNSPLHF TGCGCCAGCAACCGTGGGACAGCCTATAATTCACCCCTCCACTTT TRBV5-1 . TRBJ1-6 TRBD1
CASSLSVSGVSSYNEQFF TGCGCCAGCAGCTTGTCCGTTTCGGGGGTGAGCTCCTACAATGAGCAGTTCTTC TRBV5-1 once TRBJ2-1 .
CASSLGTLHTTGELFF TGTGCCAGCAGCTTAGGGACTTTACATACCACCGGGGAGCTGTTTTTT TRBV9 . TRBJ2-2 .
CASSIGTGATNEKLFF TGTGCCAGTAGTATAGGAACAGGAGCAACTAATGAAAAACTGTTTTTT TRBV19 . TRBJ1-4 .